These 5 T cell receptor beta chains originate from one sample sequenced in a study of response to subunit inactivated influenza vaccine. TCRdb recomputed calls from the RT-PCR reads with MiXCR, one row per CDR3 protein. The sample lists under 200,000 distinct CDR3 sequences, approximately 12% occurring once. Sample: CD8+ T cells sorted from PBMCs, taken roughly 24 months after vaccination. All receptors derive from a man aged 50-75 years who received an inactivated influenza vaccine.

In its sample, this clonotype was seen many times. The chain is built from TRBV12-3 or TRBV12-4 and TRBJ2-1; possibly TRBD1 for D (6 bases). V dropped 7 bases and J dropped 2 bases, with 12 bases sitting between them. There are 14 residues in the CDR3. CDR3 amino acids: CASNGRTAYNEQFF. The CDR3 nucleotides are TGTGCCAGCAATGGACGGACAGCCTACAATGAGCAGTTCTTC.

The chain carries TRBV4-3 and TRBJ2-2; TRBD2 matches at 10 bases. This CDR3 contains 15 residues. After removal of 1 base from V and 6 bases from J, the junction contained 2 bases not matched to a gene. The germline V gene encodes CDR1 LGHNA and CDR2 YSLEER. CDR3: CASSQALAGAGELFF. The CDR3, as DNA: TGCGCCAGCAGCCAAGCCCTAGCGGGAGCCGGGGAGCTGTTTTTT.

The rearrangement uses TRBV12-3 or TRBV12-4 and TRBJ1-1, with 7 bases identical to TRBD1. J gave up 5 bases and V 6 bases, and 3 bases lay outside the gene matches. The CDR3 runs 12 residues. CDR3 protein: CASSLGQTEAFF. The CDR3 DNA is TGTGCCAGCAGCCTGGGACAGACTGAAGCTTTCTTT.

This clonotype was detected a few times. One end of the junction varies from germline; a read error may be responsible. The J gene is TRBJ2-1, the V gene TRBV6-5, with a possible D match to TRBD2 (6 bases). Per germline, CDR1 MNHEY and CDR2 SVGAGI. This CDR3 has 15 residues. CDR3 sequence reads: CASSDSGGAYNEQFF. The CDR3 coding sequence is TGTGCCAGCAGTGACTCCGGGGGAGCCTACAATGAGCAGTTCTTC.

For this clonotype: The junction departs from the called germline gene at one end, perhaps through a read error. V usage is TRBV7-9 and J usage is TRBJ2-1, with D possibly being TRBD2 (6 bases). Germline CDR1 is SEHNR and CDR2 is FQNEAQ (reference sequence). The CDR3 loop spans 14 amino acids. CDR3 coding DNA: TGTGCCAGCAGCCCCACCCGGGGGTACAATCAGCAGTTCTTC. Amino acid sequence: CASSPTRGYNQQFF.